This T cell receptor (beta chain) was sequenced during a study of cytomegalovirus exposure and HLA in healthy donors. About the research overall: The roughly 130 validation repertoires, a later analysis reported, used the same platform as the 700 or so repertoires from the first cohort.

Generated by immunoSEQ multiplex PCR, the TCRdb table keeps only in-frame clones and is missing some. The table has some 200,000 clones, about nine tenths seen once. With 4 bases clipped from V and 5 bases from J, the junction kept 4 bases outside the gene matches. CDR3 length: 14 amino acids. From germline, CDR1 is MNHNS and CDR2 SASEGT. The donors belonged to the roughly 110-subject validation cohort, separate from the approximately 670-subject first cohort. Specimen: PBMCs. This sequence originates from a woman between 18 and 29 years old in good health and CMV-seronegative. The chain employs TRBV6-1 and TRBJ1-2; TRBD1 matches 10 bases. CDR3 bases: TGTGCCAGCAGTGGCGGGACAGGGGAGTATGGCTACACCTTC. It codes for CASSGGTGEYGYTF.